The text below deals with one T cell receptor beta chain. Its specificity is unknown. All donors were healthy HIV-negative adults lacking recent acute infections or vaccinations. Caucasian adults residing in Nashville, Tennessee made up all the donors. The sample comes from a study of shared clonotypes between healthy human individuals. Study-wide results and limits: As a rule, naive subsets had a larger estimated richness than memory subsets.

Germline CDR1 reads SGDLS; CDR2 reads YYNGEE. The CDR3 extends over 16 amino acids. The V and J ends lost 0 bases and 6 bases respectively, with 16 bases between them. Original handling: Filtering of immunoSEQ junctional sequences could not match full-length read filtering. The table came from immunoSEQ multiplex PCR; TCRdb's copy has only in-frame clones and leaves some out. The DNA was the basis for D and trimming; V, J and clone size are from that table. Altogether fewer than 2.5 million clones are present, approximately 93% being singletons, with the ten largest covering more than 0.35%. The origin of this receptor is a man younger than 35 in good health. Some clones in this sample may be carry-over from other donors' samples. Material for sequencing was naive CD4+ T cells from PBMCs. The subset here: CD45RA+ positively selected. The chain couples TRBV9 to TRBJ2-1; the D is unclear. This chain's CDR3 is CASSVGPLSKPNEQFF. CDR3 DNA: TGTGCCAGCAGCGTAGGTCCCCTCTCTAAGCCCAATGAGCAGTTCTTC.